One sample yielded the 19 T cell receptor beta chains listed below, sequenced in a study of T cell responses to AZD1222 COVID-19 vaccine. Only in-frame clones appear in the TCRdb table, and some are missing; sequencing was by immunoSEQ multiplex PCR. The sample lists about 100,000 clones, about 88% occurring once. The specimen comprised peripheral blood, sampled on day 0 of AZD1222 vaccination. These receptors came from an adult in good health.

The chain recombines TRBV29-1 with TRBJ1-1, with D unresolved. Germline V CDR1 and CDR2: SQVTM, ANQGSEA. V was cut by 4 bases and J by 1 base, with 13 bases left in between. The CDR3 is 14 amino acids. CDR3 in amino acids: CSVVARVPNTEAFF. The CDR3 DNA is TGCAGCGTTGTAGCCCGGGTTCCGAACACTGAAGCTTTCTTT.

V is TRBV6-6 and J is TRBJ1-2, with 8 bases that match TRBD1. The CDR3 sequence is 13 residues long. Germline CDR1 is MNHNY and CDR2 is SVGAGI (reference sequence). J lost 4 bases, V lost 4 bases, and 2 bases had no gene match. The CDR3 is CASSLTGGYGYTF. In nucleotides, the CDR3 is TGTGCCAGCAGTTTAACAGGGGGCTATGGCTACACCTTC.

The chain recombines TRBV7-8 with TRBJ2-1; possibly TRBD2 for D (6 bases). CDR1 is SGHVS, CDR2 FQNEAQ, per germline. Trimming left V 7 bases short and J 6 bases short, with 16 bases between. The CDR3 runs 14 residues. CDR3 loop: CASTLHGGLNEQFF. The CDR3 nucleotides are TGTGCCAGCACGCTTCATGGGGGACTCAATGAGCAGTTCTTC. The variable domain in full, completed from reference TRBV7-8 and TRBJ2-1, reads GAGVSQSPRYKVAKRGQDVALRCDPISGHVSLFWYQQALGQGPEFLTYFQNEAQLDKSGLPSDRFFAERPEGSVSTLKIQRTQQEDSAVYLCASTLHGGLNEQFFGPGTRLTVL.

This clone has just a few counts. CDR3 loop: CAISESGWQGAGSGNTIYF. CDR3 coding DNA: TGTGCCATCAGTGAGTCGGGTTGGCAGGGAGCAGGCTCTGGAAACACCATATATTTT. V usage is TRBV10-3 and J usage is TRBJ1-3, with a weak D call TRBD1 (5 bases). Germline V gene sequence: CDR1 ENHRY, CDR2 SYGVKD. Trimming pared 0 bases from V and 0 bases from J, leaving 18 bases between. The CDR3 is 19 residues long.

The chain joins TRBV30 to TRBJ2-1; TRBD2 matches 8 bases. Germline V gene data show CDR1 as GTSNPN and CDR2 as SVGIG (reference sequence). The CDR3 is 17 residues long. With 8 bases clipped from V and 5 bases from J, the junction kept 20 bases outside the gene matches. CDR3 nucleotides: TGTGCCCCCCCCAACCCCCGGGGGGGGAGGCCGAACAATGAGCAGTTCTTC. Amino acid sequence: CAPPNPRGGRPNNEQFF.

The chain combines TRBV9 with TRBJ2-7; 11 bases map to TRBD1. The CDR3 totals 17 residues. Germline loops: CDR1 SGDLS, CDR2 YYNGEE. The ends lost 4 bases at V and 2 bases at J; junction bases unmatched: 11. CDR3 sequence (DNA): TGTGCCAGCAGCCCAGGACAGGGGGCGCGAGTGACCTACGAGCAGTACTTC. Translated, it gives CASSPGQGARVTYEQYF. Full variable domain (missing parts from reference TRBV9 and TRBJ2-7): DSGVTQTPKHLITATGQRVTLRCSPRSGDLSVYWYQQSLDQGLQFLIQYYNGEERAKGNILERFSAQQFPDLHSELNLSSLELGDSALYFCASSPGQGARVTYEQYFGPGTRLTVT.

This chain joins TRBV5-1 and TRBJ2-7, with 13 bases identical to TRBD2. The CDR3 covers 15 residues. Per the germline V gene, CDR1 is SGHRS and CDR2 is YFSETQ. V lost 4 bases and J lost 6; bases outside the gene matches: 7. In nucleotides, the CDR3 is TGCGCCAGCAGCCAGGGGACTAGCGGGGTAGGCGAGCAGTACTTC. As protein: CASSQGTSGVGEQYF.

The chain uses TRBV24-1 and TRBJ1-6; 7 bases match TRBD1. CDR3 length: 18 amino acids. From germline, CDR1 is KGHDR and CDR2 SFDVKD. V shed 9 bases and J 2 bases; nucleotides not matched to a gene: 15. The CDR3 sequence: CATDPDRVGLTYNSPLHF. As DNA, the CDR3 is TGTGCCACCGACCCAGACAGGGTAGGGTTGACCTATAATTCACCCCTCCACTTT.

This sequence joins TRBV5-1 and TRBJ2-7, with a weak D call TRBD1 (5 bases). The CDR3 has 16 residues. V was clipped by 5 bases and J by 0 bases, with 18 bases between them. In germline, CDR1 is SGHRS, CDR2 YFSETQ. The CDR3 sequence: CASRDTTGPSSYEQYF. The CDR3 DNA reads as TGCGCCAGCAGGGACACGACGGGTCCAAGCTCCTACGAGCAGTACTTC.

The V gene is TRBV25-1, the J gene TRBJ1-1; 7 positions match TRBD1. The germline V gene encodes CDR1 MGHDK and CDR2 SYGVNS. CDR3 length equals 13 residues. J lost 4 bases, V lost 6 bases, and 5 bases had no gene match. The CDR3 DNA reads TGTGCCAGCAGCCCCGGGACAGCCACTGAAGCTTTCTTT. This codes for CASSPGTATEAFF.

The sample holds one count of this clone. The genes are TRBV30 and TRBJ1-2; D not certain. Trimming took 5 bases from V and 2 from J, leaving 15 bases between them. Germline lookup yields CDR1 GTSNPN and CDR2 SVGIG (reference sequence). This CDR3 region has 14 residues. The DNA for the CDR3 is TGTGCCTGGGTAGATCGCAGTAGGAACTATGGCTACACCTTC. Its translation is CAWVDRSRNYGYTF.

In this sample, this clone turned up a few times. This chain uses TRBV30 with TRBJ1-1; D remains unclear. The CDR3 contains 12 residues. V lost 4 bases and J lost 1, with 7 bases in between. Germline V gene sequence: CDR1 GTSNPN, CDR2 SVGIG (reference sequence). This chain's CDR3 is CAWISWNTEAFF. Here the CDR3 DNA reads TGTGCCTGGATTAGCTGGAACACTGAAGCTTTCTTT. Filled out from reference TRBV30 and TRBJ1-1, the complete variable domain reads SQTIHQWPATLVQPVGSPLSLECTVEGTSNPNLYWYRQAAGRGLQLLFYSVGIGQISSEVPQNLSASRPQDRQFILSSKKLLLSDSGFYLCAWISWNTEAFFGQGTRLTVV.

This rearrangement joins TRBV12-2 to TRBJ2-2. TRBV12-2 is a pseudogene locus. The CDR3 is 15 amino acids. CDR3 sequence reads: CASRLAPAHPRELFF. The CDR3 region has the DNA TGTGCAAGTCGCTTAGCGCCGGCGCACCCCCGGGAGCTGTTTTTT.

The chain carries TRBV5-1 and TRBJ1-4, with D unclear. The CDR3 totals 15 residues. V lost 2 bases and J 0 bases, leaving 8 bases between the germline ends. In germline, CDR1 is SGHRS, CDR2 YFSETQ. CDR3 residues: CASSFRQATNEKLFF. For the CDR3, the DNA is TGCGCCAGCAGCTTCCGACAAGCAACTAATGAAAAACTGTTTTTT.

This clone was observed a few times. The chain carries TRBV6-5 and TRBJ1-5, with 10 bases lining up with TRBD1. The CDR3 runs 15 residues. Germline CDR1 is MNHEY and CDR2 is SVGAGI. V dropped 5 bases and J dropped 3; count of bases not matched to a gene: 4. The CDR3 is CASSQDRGINQPQHF. CDR3 DNA: TGTGCCAGCAGTCAGGACAGGGGGATCAATCAGCCCCAGCATTTT.

The chain links TRBV14 to TRBJ1-1; D unresolved. The CDR3 is 15 amino acids. Germline values: CDR1 SGHDN, CDR2 FVKESK. Trimming shortened V by 0 bases and J by 0 bases, and 8 bases separated the two germline ends. The CDR3 coding sequence is TGTGCCAGCAGCCAAGAAGAGGGAATGAACACTGAAGCTTTCTTT. This codes for CASSQEEGMNTEAFF. Full variable domain (rest looked up from reference TRBV14 and TRBJ1-1): EAGVTQFPSHSVIEKGQTVTLRCDPISGHDNLYWYRRVMGKEIKFLLHFVKESKQDESGMPNNRFLAERTGGTYSTLKVQPAELEDSGVYFCASSQEEGMNTEAFFGQGTRLTVV.

J is TRBJ1-6 and V is TRBV3-1 (or the pseudogene TRBV3-2); 8 bases align to TRBD1. CDR1 is LGHDT, CDR2 YNNKEL, per germline (reference sequence). CDR3 length equals 14 residues. V lost 5 bases to trimming and J lost 7 bases; unmatched junction nucleotides: 4. The CDR3: CASSARTGNSPLHF. CDR3 DNA sequence: TGTGCCAGCAGCGCTCGGACAGGGAATTCACCCCTCCACTTT.

The chain recombines TRBV9 with TRBJ1-1; possibly TRBD1 for D (5 bases). Trimming removed 0 bases at V and 3 bases at J, with 15 bases between. In germline, CDR1 is SGDLS, CDR2 YYNGEE. The CDR3 length is 16 residues. CDR3 region: CASSVVMGGADTEAFF. As DNA, the CDR3 is TGTGCCAGCAGCGTAGTAATGGGGGGAGCGGACACTGAAGCTTTCTTT.

V is TRBV6-5 and J is TRBJ1-1, with D uncertain. This CDR3 has 14 amino acids. Trimming left V 8 bases short and J 0 bases short, with 13 bases between. The germline CDR1 and CDR2 sequences are MNHEY and SVGAGI. CDR3 loop: CASYPGTVNTEAFF. CDR3 nucleotides: TGTGCCAGCTATCCGGGAACGGTGAACACTGAAGCTTTCTTT.